The rows below give T cell receptor beta chains drawn from one sample of a study of CD4+ T cells in melanoma. Clones were read by immunoSEQ multiplex PCR, and TCRdb kept only the in-frame ones, dropping some. The table records over 130,000 clones, about 90% of them present only once. The receptors come from a human donor with melanoma. Both conserved end residues are trimmed from each CDR3. The D gene is left open where the match is weak.

D | V | CDR3
TRBD2 | TRBV18 | ASSSSLGGNNEQF
TRBD1 | TRBV5-1 | ASRQGADEQY
- | TRBV7-9 | ASSTWGGIDYGYT
TRBD2 | TRBV4-1 | ASSLTAGGTQETQY
- | TRBV6-5 | ASSYSVNSPLH
TRBD1 | TRBV7-8 | ASSLGIGGGGTEAF
TRBD1 | TRBV7-7 | ASSAVGTGIETQY
- | TRBV5-5 | ASTNTGIYGYT
TRBD1 | TRBV6-5 | ASSYLGQFLF
- | TRBV6-5 | ASSRSAVQPQH
- | TRBV18 | ASSADRLGGSPLH
- | TRBV6-5 | ASSYSGPYNEQF
TRBD2 | TRBV11-1 | ASSASQRGAYEQY
TRBD1 | TRBV28 | ASSPTGTVVFGYT
- | TRBV5-4 | ASSPGQQETQY
TRBD1 | TRBV5-1 | ASSGTGQTNTGELF
- | TRBV7-9 | ASSLGQGNTIY
- | TRBV9 | ASSVATRGPGNTIY
TRBD1 | TRBV11-2 | ASRQSGGSGNTIY
TRBD1 | TRBV7-9 | ARHGTAYEQY
- | TRBV7-2 | ASSLLGGSSYNEQF
TRBD1 | TRBV5-6 | ASSPGQGNYGYT
TRBD2 | TRBV30 | AWSPPLTGGLSKNIQY
- | TRBV14 | ASSQGMTAWYSGANVLT
- | TRBV19 | ASSPLDRSEAF
- | TRBV7-2 | ASSLSGFTRLNQPQH
- | TRBV30 | AREASGATDTQY
- | TRBV7-6 | ASSRGIRETQY
TRBD2 | TRBV30 | AWMDLTLAGGPGAEQF
- | TRBV5-1 | ASSLGTGLTGYT
- | TRBV19 | ASSMTGTSAYEQY
- | TRBV10-3 | ATRGDDTEAF
TRBD1 | TRBV4-1 | ASSPTGNRNQPQH
- | TRBV11-1 | ASSYGGAYGYT
- | TRBV29-1 | SVPPGAQETQY
- | TRBV9 | ASSAIGRAEAF
- | TRBV6-1 | ASSGSTHLYSPLH